Shown below are 14 T cell receptor beta chains from a single sample sequenced in a study of T cell repertoires in cytomegalovirus infection. Their antigens remain unidentified. TCRdb recomputed calls from the reads with MiXCR, one row per CDR3 protein. Of around 770,000 distinct CDR3 sequences listed, about 28% are singletons. Source: cultured CD8+ T cells from PBMCs, taken from culture after CMV antigen stimulation. The receptors stem from a human donor in good health (CMV status not recorded). Some clones in this sample may be carry-over from other donors' samples.

This clonotype was recorded at least ten times. This chain joins TRBV5-1 and TRBJ1-1; D possibly corresponds to TRBD1 (6 bases). Between the trimmed V and J ends, which lost 4 bases and 3 bases, there was a span of 16 bases. The CDR3 totals 15 residues. The germline gives CDR1 SGHRS, CDR2 YFSETQ. CDR3 nucleotides: TGCGCCAGCAGCGTACAGGGTTCCCTTTACACTGAAGCTTTCTTT. Translated: CASSVQGSLYTEAFF.

The chain links TRBV6-2 or TRBV6-3 to TRBJ1-5; no firm D call. The germline V and J ends were trimmed by 5 bases and 2 bases, with 10 bases remaining between them. CDR3 size: 14 residues. CDR1 is MNHEY and CDR2 is SVGEGT in the germline V gene. CDR3 sequence reads: CASSRTEGNQPQHF. The DNA of the CDR3 is TGTGCCAGCAGTCGGACCGAGGGCAATCAGCCCCAGCATTTT.

V usage is TRBV10-3 and J usage is TRBJ2-1; D may be TRBD1 (6 bases). The CDR3 runs 15 residues. Germline V gene sequence: CDR1 ENHRY, CDR2 SYGVKD. The ends were cut back, 2 bases at V and 4 bases at J, with 12 bases in the middle. CDR3 bases: TGTGCCATCAGTGAGGGACAGAGAAATTACAATGAGCAGTTCTTC. It yields the protein CAISEGQRNYNEQFF.

This clonotype was observed a few times. The V call is TRBV10-2, the J call TRBJ2-5; possible D gene TRBD1, 5 bases. The CDR3 sequence is 14 residues long. The V gene lost 6 bases and the J gene lost 5 bases, with 16 bases spanning the gap. Germline V gene data show CDR1 as WSHSY and CDR2 as SAAADI. The CDR3 loop is CASSPITRGETQYF. CDR3 sequence (DNA): TGCGCCAGCAGCCCCATTACAAGGGGTGAGACCCAGTACTTC.

The rearrangement links TRBV28 to TRBJ1-1; TRBD1 matches at 8 bases. Germline CDR1 reads MDHEN; CDR2 reads SYDVKM. Trimming removed 1 base from V and 7 bases from J; junction bases left unmatched: 8. The CDR3 runs to 15 residues. The CDR3 is CASSLYSAGGNEAFF. The CDR3 nucleotides are TGTGCCAGCAGTTTATATAGCGCAGGGGGCAATGAAGCTTTCTTT.

The chain links TRBV13 to TRBJ2-7; the D call may be TRBD1 or TRBD2 (7 bases each). The CDR3 loop spans 15 amino acids. V gave up 5 bases and J gave up 5 bases, with 19 bases separating them. The V gene's germline CDR1 is PRHDT and CDR2 FYEKMQ (reference sequence). CDR3 coding DNA: TGTGCCAGCAGCAGGGAGGGGGACAGCCTTCACGAGCAGTACTTC. It codes for CASSREGDSLHEQYF.

The table lists this clonotype with a few counts. The chain has TRBV4-1 and TRBJ2-3; 9 bases align to TRBD2. The length of the CDR3 is 16 residues. V lost 3 bases to trimming and J lost 2 bases; unmatched junction nucleotides: 6. CDR1 and CDR2 from the germline V gene are MGHRA and YSYEKL. CDR3 sequence: CASSHRLADLTDTQYF. DNA of the CDR3: TGCGCCAGCAGCCACCGACTAGCGGACCTCACAGATACGCAGTATTTT.

This chain uses TRBV15 with TRBJ2-1, with 9 bases aligning to TRBD2. This CDR3 has 15 amino acids. Germline CDR1 is LNHNV and CDR2 is YYDKDF (reference sequence). V was clipped by 9 bases and J by 0 bases; unmatched bases: 6. CDR3 region: CATSGGQSSYNEQFF. The CDR3 DNA is TGTGCCACTAGCGGGGGCCAGAGCTCCTACAATGAGCAGTTCTTC.

Regarding this clonotype: Germline is not matched at one junction end, which may reflect a read error. The V gene is TRBV11-3, the J gene TRBJ2-6; the D gene is possibly TRBD1 (5 bases). Germline V gene sequence: CDR1 SGHNT, CDR2 YENEEA. The CDR3 spans 17 residues. The CDR3 sequence: CASSLYGSGTGANILTF. As DNA, the CDR3 is TGTGCCAGCAGCTTATACGGTTCGGGTACTGGGGCCAACATCCTGACTTTC.

The chain links TRBV6-8 to TRBJ1-2, with no clear D. V was trimmed by 0 bases and J by 5 bases, leaving 13 bases between them. The CDR3 is 15 residues long. Germline V gene data show CDR1 as MNHGY and CDR2 as SAAAGT. The CDR3 region is CASSYSLGGVYGYTF. In DNA form, the CDR3 reads TGTGCCAGCAGTTACTCGCTGGGCGGGGTGTATGGCTACACCTTC.

The chain carries TRBV7-6 and TRBJ2-4, with a tentative D call TRBD1 (7 bases). Trimming shortened V by 4 bases and J by 14 bases, and 18 bases separated the two germline ends. CDR1 is SGHVS, CDR2 FNYEAQ, per germline. CDR3 length: 13 residues. The CDR3 nucleotides read TGTGCCAGCAGCTCACCGGAGGGACAGACGGAGTACTTC. Translation gives CASSSPEGQTEYF.

This clonotype was picked up a small number of times. The chain carries TRBV12-3 or TRBV12-4 and TRBJ2-3; 11 bases match TRBD2. The V segment lost 6 bases and the J segment 6 bases; nucleotides outside the gene matches: 8. The CDR3 covers 15 residues. CDR3 nucleotide sequence: TGTGCCAGCAGCCTACTAGCGGGGGCAGGGGATACGCAGTATTTT. Its translation: CASSLLAGAGDTQYF.

This clonotype was counted at least ten times. The chain uses TRBV15 and TRBJ2-1; TRBD1 aligns across 8 bases. The CDR3 loop spans 18 amino acids. Germline V gives CDR1 LNHNV, CDR2 YYDKDF (reference sequence). J gave up 7 bases and V 1 base, and 15 bases lay outside the gene matches. In nucleotides, the CDR3 is TGTGCCACCAGCAGAGCCCCAATCTGGCAGGGGGCATATAATGAGCAGTTCTTC. Translating it yields CATSRAPIWQGAYNEQFF.

V is TRBV29-1 and J is TRBJ1-2; D unresolved. Trimming took 3 bases from V and 6 from J, leaving 11 bases between them. The CDR3 spans 12 residues. The germline V gene encodes CDR1 SQVTM and CDR2 ANQGSEA. In DNA, the CDR3 is TGCAGCGTTGAGGCGCGGTGGGATGGCTACACCTTC. Residues: CSVEARWDGYTF.